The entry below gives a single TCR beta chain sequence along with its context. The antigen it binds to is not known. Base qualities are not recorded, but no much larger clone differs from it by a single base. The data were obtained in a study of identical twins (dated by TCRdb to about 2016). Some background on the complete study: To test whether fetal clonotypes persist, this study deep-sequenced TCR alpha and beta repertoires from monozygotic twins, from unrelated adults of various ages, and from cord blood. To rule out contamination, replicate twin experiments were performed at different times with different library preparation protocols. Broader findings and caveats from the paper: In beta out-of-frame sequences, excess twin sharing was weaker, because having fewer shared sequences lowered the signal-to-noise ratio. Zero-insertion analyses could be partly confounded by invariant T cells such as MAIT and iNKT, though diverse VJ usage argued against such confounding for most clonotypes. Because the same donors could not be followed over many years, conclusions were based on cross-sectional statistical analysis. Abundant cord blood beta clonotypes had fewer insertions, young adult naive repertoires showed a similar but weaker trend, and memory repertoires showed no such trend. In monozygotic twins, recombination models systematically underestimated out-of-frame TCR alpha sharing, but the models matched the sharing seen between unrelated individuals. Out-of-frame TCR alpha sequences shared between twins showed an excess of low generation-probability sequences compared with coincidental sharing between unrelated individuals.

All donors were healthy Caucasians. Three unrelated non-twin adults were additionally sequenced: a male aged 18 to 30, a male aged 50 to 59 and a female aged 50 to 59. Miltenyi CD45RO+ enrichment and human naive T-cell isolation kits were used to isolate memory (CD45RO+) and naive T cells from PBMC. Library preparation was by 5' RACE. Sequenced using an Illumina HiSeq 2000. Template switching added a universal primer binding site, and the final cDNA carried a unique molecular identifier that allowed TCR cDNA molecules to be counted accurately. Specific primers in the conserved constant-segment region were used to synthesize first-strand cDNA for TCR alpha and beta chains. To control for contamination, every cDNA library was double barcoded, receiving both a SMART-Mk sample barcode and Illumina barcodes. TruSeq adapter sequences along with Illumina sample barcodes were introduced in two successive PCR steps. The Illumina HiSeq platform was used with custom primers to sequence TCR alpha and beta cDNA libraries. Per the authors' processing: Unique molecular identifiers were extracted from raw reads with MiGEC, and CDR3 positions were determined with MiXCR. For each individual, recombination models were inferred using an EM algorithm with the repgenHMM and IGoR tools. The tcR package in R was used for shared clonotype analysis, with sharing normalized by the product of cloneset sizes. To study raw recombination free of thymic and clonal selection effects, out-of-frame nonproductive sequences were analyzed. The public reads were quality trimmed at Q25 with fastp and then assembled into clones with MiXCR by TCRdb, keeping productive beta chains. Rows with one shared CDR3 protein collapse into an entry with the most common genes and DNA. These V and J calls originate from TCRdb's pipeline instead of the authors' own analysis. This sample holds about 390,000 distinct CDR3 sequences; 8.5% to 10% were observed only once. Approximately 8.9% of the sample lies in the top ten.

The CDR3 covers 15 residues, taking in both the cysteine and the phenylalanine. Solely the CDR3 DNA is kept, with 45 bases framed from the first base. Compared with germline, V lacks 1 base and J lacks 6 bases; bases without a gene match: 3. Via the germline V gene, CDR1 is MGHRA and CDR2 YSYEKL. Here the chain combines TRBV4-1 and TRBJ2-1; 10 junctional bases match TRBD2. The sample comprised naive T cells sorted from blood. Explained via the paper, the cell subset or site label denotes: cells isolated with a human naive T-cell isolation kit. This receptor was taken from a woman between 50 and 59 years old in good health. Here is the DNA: TGCGCCAGCAGCCAAGTACTAGCGGGACCCAATGAGCAGTTCTTC. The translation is CASSQVLAGPNEQFF.